Presented here are 26 T cell receptor beta chains from one specimen sequenced in a study of blood T cell repertoires in COVID-19. TCRdb keeps only in-frame clones here, not all; method: immunoSEQ multiplex PCR. The data show about 270,000 clones, less than 90% seen once. Sample: PBMCs or T cells enriched from blood (not recorded which). Receptor source: a woman between 45 and 65 years old who had recovered from COVID-19.

This clone was seen just once. The rearrangement links TRBV3-1 (or the pseudogene TRBV3-2) to TRBJ2-2; no clear D. The CDR3 contains 12 residues. Germline V lookup: CDR1 LGHDT, CDR2 YNNKEL (reference sequence). V was clipped by 4 bases and J by 5 bases, with 5 bases between them. The CDR3 reads CASSPLTGELFF. CDR3 DNA sequence: TGTGCCAGCAGCCCGTTAACCGGGGAGCTGTTTTTT.

This clone was recorded only once. The genes are TRBV10-3 and TRBJ1-3; 10 bases align to TRBD1. Germline loops: CDR1 ENHRY, CDR2 SYGVKD. The CDR3 extends over 17 amino acids. Unmatched junction bases numbered 10, after V lost 6 bases and J lost 2 bases. CDR3 loop: CAIRAGQGPRAGNTIYF. The DNA of the CDR3 is TGTGCCATCAGAGCGGGACAGGGGCCTCGCGCTGGAAACACCATATATTTT.

J is TRBJ2-2 and V is TRBV9; TRBD2 might be the D (5 bases). The germline V and J ends were trimmed by 4 bases and 1 base, with 14 bases remaining between them. The V gene's germline CDR1 is SGDLS and CDR2 YYNGEE. This CDR3 has 16 amino acids. The CDR3 spells CASSSKLEGNTGELFF. CDR3 coding DNA: TGTGCCAGCAGCTCGAAACTAGAGGGGAACACCGGGGAGCTGTTTTTT.

The chain has TRBV7-8 and TRBJ1-4, with 8 bases aligning to TRBD1. The germline V gene encodes CDR1 SGHVS and CDR2 FQNEAQ. J lost 8 bases, V lost 5 bases, and 7 bases had no gene match. The CDR3 covers 14 residues. DNA for the CDR3: TGTGCCAGCAGCCTCGGGACAGGCTGGGAAAAACTGTTTTTT. This encodes CASSLGTGWEKLFF.

The rearrangement links TRBV4-3 to TRBJ2-5; a weak D match, TRBD2 (7 bases). From germline, CDR1 is LGHNA and CDR2 YSLEER. The CDR3 extends over 16 amino acids. V was clipped by 0 bases and J by 0 bases, with 11 bases between them. The CDR3 region has the DNA TGCGCCAGCAGCCAAGATAAGGGGGGGTACCAAGAGACCCAGTACTTC. Translated, it gives CASSQDKGGYQETQYF.

This clone was found once. The V gene is TRBV14, the J gene TRBJ2-5; D is uncertain. V was pared by 4 bases and J by 5 bases, with 8 bases between. The germline gives CDR1 SGHDN, CDR2 FVKESK. This CDR3 comprises 12 residues. The chain's CDR3 is CASSPGRETQYF. In DNA, the CDR3 is TGTGCCAGCAGCCCAGGCCGGGAGACCCAGTACTTC.

The chain links TRBV27 to TRBJ1-4; no clear D. Germline V CDR1 and CDR2: MNHEY, SMNVEV (reference sequence). The CDR3 loop spans 16 amino acids. V lost 5 bases and J lost 0, with 13 bases in between. Written as DNA, the CDR3 is TGTGCCAGCAGTACAAACAGCTATCCAACTAATGAAAAACTGTTTTTT. The encoded protein is CASSTNSYPTNEKLFF.

This clone has just one count. The rearrangement joins TRBV28 to TRBJ1-4, with 12 bases lining up with TRBD1. CDR1 and CDR2 from the germline V gene are MDHEN and SYDVKM. The CDR3 is made up of 18 amino acids. The V gene end was trimmed by 6 bases and the J gene end by 3 bases; junction bases not matched to a gene: 11. The CDR3: CASRPNRDRGLPNEKLFF. The CDR3 DNA is TGTGCCAGCAGACCTAACCGGGACAGGGGGCTCCCTAATGAAAAACTGTTTTTT.

This clone has only one observation. CDR3: CASSYSRGRMNTEAFF. DNA of the CDR3: TGTGCCAGCAGTTACTCACGGGGAAGGATGAACACTGAAGCTTTCTTT. This chain joins TRBV6-2 or TRBV6-3 and TRBJ1-1, with D unresolved. CDR3 size: 16 residues. Trimming left V 0 bases short and J 0 bases short, with 11 bases between. Looked up from germline, CDR1 is MNHEY and CDR2 is SVGEGT.

This sequence joins TRBV7-9 and TRBJ2-7; 9 bases line up with TRBD1. V lost 5 bases, J lost 5 bases, and 10 bases stayed unmatched. CDR1 is SEHNR and CDR2 is FQNEAQ in the germline V gene (reference sequence). The CDR3 totals 15 residues. The CDR3 protein is CASSPGDRVPNEQYF. CDR3 nucleotide sequence: TGTGCCAGCAGCCCAGGGGACAGGGTTCCCAACGAGCAGTACTTC.

The rearrangement joins TRBV21-1 to TRBJ2-1; the table's D call TRBD1 went unverified against the DNA. TRBV21-1 constitutes a pseudogene. This CDR3 is 17 amino acids long. CDR3: CASSKEVDRTESYEQFF. In nucleotides, the CDR3 is TGTGCCAGCAGCAAAGAGGTAGATCGGACAGAAAGTTATGAGCAGTTCTTC.

This chain joins TRBV27 and TRBJ2-7; 11 positions match TRBD2. The CDR3 is made up of 15 amino acids. Germline trimming cut 6 bases from V and 0 bases from J; bases unmatched to any gene: 4. Germline values: CDR1 MNHEY, CDR2 SMNVEV (reference sequence). This CDR3 reads CASRLAGALSYEQYF. The CDR3 DNA follows: TGTGCCAGCAGACTAGCGGGAGCCCTCTCCTACGAGCAGTACTTC.

The V and J genes are TRBV6-1 and TRBJ2-5; TRBD1 matches 7 bases. The length of the CDR3 is 16 residues. CDR1 and CDR2 (germline): MNHNS, SASEGT. Trimming at V came to 3 bases and at J to 2 bases, leaving 9 bases not matched to a gene. CDR3 coding DNA: TGTGCCAGCAGTGAGCGGGCCGGGACAGCACAAGAGACCCAGTACTTC. It encodes CASSERAGTAQETQYF.

The gene calls are TRBV19 and TRBJ2-3, with D possibly being TRBD1 (5 bases). Germline V gene data show CDR1 as LNHDA and CDR2 as SQIVND (reference sequence). This CDR3 has 17 amino acids. Trimming took off 4 bases at V and 0 bases at J, with 17 bases between the two ends. CDR3 coding DNA: TGTGCCAGTAGTAATATGTACAGGCTAACTAGCACAGATACGCAGTATTTT. This encodes CASSNMYRLTSTDTQYF.

This rearrangement joins TRBV18 to TRBJ2-7; 8 positions match TRBD2. CDR1 and CDR2 (germline): KGHSH, LQKENI. The V segment lost 6 bases and the J segment 9 bases; nucleotides outside the gene matches: 16. The CDR3 length is 15 residues. Here the CDR3 reads CASSSGGTDDIGQYF. The CDR3 nucleotides read TGTGCCAGCTCGTCGGGGGGGACGGATGATATTGGGCAGTACTTC.

The rearrangement uses TRBV27 and TRBJ2-3; D may be TRBD2 (7 bases). The V end lost 2 bases, the J end lost 0 bases, and 18 bases lay between the germline ends. The germline gives CDR1 MNHEY, CDR2 SMNVEV (reference sequence). CDR3 length: 18 residues. CDR3: CASSLIPGGARSTDTQYF. CDR3 nucleotide sequence: TGTGCCAGCAGTTTAATCCCTGGGGGGGCGCGGAGCACAGATACGCAGTATTTT.

The rearrangement joins TRBV6-5 to TRBJ1-5; unclear D gene. CDR1 is MNHEY and CDR2 is SVGAGI in the germline V gene. Deletions cut 0 bases from V and 0 bases from J, with 6 bases between. The CDR3 has 15 residues. This chain's CDR3 is CASSYSPSSNQPQHF. The CDR3 nucleotides are TGTGCCAGCAGTTACTCCCCGAGTAGCAATCAGCCCCAGCATTTT.

The chain carries TRBV9 and TRBJ2-7; 9 bases map to TRBD1. Per the germline V gene, CDR1 is SGDLS and CDR2 is YYNGEE. CDR3 length: 14 residues. J gave up 3 bases and V 3 bases, and 4 bases lay outside the gene matches. The CDR3 DNA is TGTGCCAGCAGCGGAGGGACAGGGTTCTACGAGCAGTACTTC. Protein product: CASSGGTGFYEQYF.

V gene TRBV7-2 combines with J gene TRBJ2-5; the match to TRBD1 covers 9 bases. Unmatched junction bases numbered 0, after V lost 4 bases and J lost 3 bases. The germline V gene encodes CDR1 SGHTA and CDR2 FQGNSA. This CDR3 has 13 amino acids. CDR3: CASSWDREETQYF. CDR3 nucleotides: TGTGCCAGCAGCTGGGACAGGGAAGAGACCCAGTACTTC.

This chain joins TRBV19 and TRBJ1-2; 9 nucleotides align to TRBD1. V lost 1 base, J lost 2 bases, and 2 bases stayed unmatched. Looked up from germline, CDR1 is LNHDA and CDR2 is SQIVND (reference sequence). The CDR3 has 15 residues. This CDR3 reads CASSIGGQGNYGYTF. The CDR3 DNA follows: TGTGCCAGTAGTATAGGGGGACAGGGAAACTATGGCTACACCTTC. The whole variable domain, remainder taken from reference TRBV19 and TRBJ1-2, is DGGITQSPKYLFRKEGQNVTLSCEQNLNHDAMYWYRQDPGQGLRLIYYSQIVNDFQKGDIAEGYSVSREKKESFPLTVTSAQKNPTAFYLCASSIGGQGNYGYTFGSGTRLTVV.

This clone was observed once. The V gene is TRBV2, the J gene TRBJ1-1; tentatively, D is TRBD1 (5 bases). Trimming took 5 bases from V and 4 from J, leaving 8 bases between them. The germline gives CDR1 SNHLY, CDR2 FYNNEI. The CDR3 spans 12 residues. The chain's CDR3 is CASSRQSTEAFF. For the CDR3, the DNA is TGTGCCAGCAGTAGACAGAGCACTGAAGCTTTCTTT.

The V and J genes are TRBV30 and TRBJ1-2; 8 bases are a match to TRBD1. Germline V gene lookup returns CDR1 GTSNPN and CDR2 SVGIG (reference sequence). There are 14 residues in the CDR3. With 4 bases clipped from V and 2 bases from J, the junction kept 6 bases outside the gene matches. This CDR3 is CAWIRDRYNYGYTF. Here the CDR3 DNA reads TGTGCCTGGATCCGGGACAGGTACAACTATGGCTACACCTTC.

This clone was seen a few times. This sequence joins TRBV29-1 and TRBJ1-1; TRBD1 aligns across 8 bases. V trimming: 6 bases; J trimming: 0 bases; junction bases outside the gene matches: 3. The CDR3 is 13 residues long. Germline loops: CDR1 SQVTM, CDR2 ANQGSEA. The chain's CDR3 is CSVATGVNTEAFF. In DNA form, the CDR3 reads TGCAGCGTCGCGACAGGGGTGAACACTGAAGCTTTCTTT.

The chain employs TRBV27 and TRBJ2-3; 7 bases are a match to TRBD2. V dropped 5 bases and J dropped 7; count of bases not matched to a gene: 12. Germline V CDR1 and CDR2: MNHEY, SMNVEV (reference sequence). The length of the CDR3 is 15 residues. The CDR3 spells CASSERGPFFHTQYF. CDR3 bases: TGTGCCAGCAGTGAGCGGGGCCCCTTCTTTCATACGCAGTATTTT.

The chain has TRBV9 and TRBJ1-3; D possibly corresponds to TRBD1 (5 bases). V was cut by 0 bases and J by 0 bases, with 16 bases left in between. Germline V gene sequence: CDR1 SGDLS, CDR2 YYNGEE. The CDR3 has 18 residues. DNA of the CDR3: TGTGCCAGCAGCGTAGATAAGGAAGACAGAAACTCTGGAAACACCATATATTTT. Translation: CASSVDKEDRNSGNTIYF.

This sequence joins TRBV28 and TRBJ1-5; maybe TRBD1 (5 bases). The V end lost 6 bases, the J end lost 4 bases, and 13 bases lay between the germline ends. CDR1 MDHEN and CDR2 SYDVKM come from the germline V gene. This CDR3 comprises 14 residues. The CDR3 nucleotides are TGTGCCAGCAGAGGTGACAGCCGTAATCAGCCCCAGCATTTT. Protein sequence: CASRGDSRNQPQHF.